The T cell receptor (beta chain) described here comes from a study of blood T cell repertoires in COVID-19. Study at large: Samples representing acute and convalescent COVID-19 were sourced from the United States, Italy and Spain. T cells, B-cell-depleted T cells, or PBMCs supplied cDNA or gDNA.

As processed by the authors: Estimates of nucleated cell counts were drawn from the amplification of reference gene primers. Repertoires were generated with immunoSEQ multiplex PCR, while TCRdb's copy carries only in-frame clones and drops some. For V, J and clone size, that table is used; D and trimming come from the DNA. This sample has about 54,000 clones, with 80% to 90% found just once. Unmatched junction bases numbered 5, after V lost 3 bases and J lost 6 bases. The CDR3 spans 14 residues. CDR1 and CDR2 from the germline V gene are MDHEN and SYDVKM. This clone occurred once. Material: peripheral blood. The chain carries TRBV28 and TRBJ1-5; the match to TRBD1 covers 7 bases. This clonotype originated in a man in his fifties or sixties with active COVID-19. In nucleotides, the CDR3 is TGTGCCAGCAGTTTCGACAGGGTGGTTCAGCCCCAGCATTTT. Amino acid sequence: CASSFDRVVQPQHF.